The clone carrying this T cell receptor beta chain was seen a few times. This is likely a read error, given that the CDR3 carries no conserved phenylalanine or tryptophan at its end. TCRdb fed the 5' RACE reads into MiXCR, producing one record per CDR3 protein. This sample has 250,000 or so distinct CDR3 sequences, with about a sixth found just once. The sample belongs to a study of T-cell memory formation after mild COVID-19. Germline V gene sequence: CDR1 SGHDT, CDR2 YYEEEE. Trimming stripped 2 bases from V and 4 bases from J, with 9 bases between. CDR3 size: 13 residues. This clonotype originated in a man in his late teens or twenties who had mild COVID-19 (a few samples of this study predate the infection). Cell type and time point are not known. The chain couples TRBV5-6 to TRBJ2-5, with a tentative D call TRBD1 (6 bases). Sequencing was carried out using PBMCs or a T cell subset sorted from them (not recorded which). The CDR3 here is CASSLQGAETQYC. The CDR3 DNA is TGTGCCAGCAGCTTACAGGGCGCAGAGACCCAGTACTGC.